The 16 T cell receptor beta chains presented below share a single source sample, sequenced in a study of blood T cell repertoires in COVID-19. Sequencing used immunoSEQ multiplex PCR; TCRdb keeps in-frame clones, though not all of them. The sample comprises hundreds of thousands of clones, roughly nine tenths of which are singletons, and approximately 0.66% rests with the top ten. The specimen was peripheral blood. Source of these receptors: a man aged 35 to 55 with acute or convalescent COVID-19.

The V gene is TRBV28, the J gene TRBJ2-7; no definite D call. CDR3 length: 13 residues. Trimming removed 2 bases from V and 6 bases from J, with 11 bases in between. Germline V lookup: CDR1 MDHEN, CDR2 SYDVKM. The CDR3 region has the DNA TGTGCCAGCAGTTTAGGGCCAGTGGGCGAGCAGTACTTC. This gives the protein CASSLGPVGEQYF.

The chain uses TRBV19 and TRBJ1-2, with D uncertain. V lost 0 bases to trimming and J lost 4 bases, with 6 bases between them. Per germline, CDR1 LNHDA and CDR2 SQIVND (reference sequence). The CDR3 has 13 residues. The CDR3 DNA reads TGTGCCAGTAGTATAGAGTTCAGCTATGGCTACACCTTC. It yields the protein CASSIEFSYGYTF. Combining the CDR3 with reference TRBV19 and TRBJ1-2 gives the whole variable domain DGGITQSPKYLFRKEGQNVTLSCEQNLNHDAMYWYRQDPGQGLRLIYYSQIVNDFQKGDIAEGYSVSREKKESFPLTVTSAQKNPTAFYLCASSIEFSYGYTFGSGTRLTVV.

The chain couples TRBV11-3 to TRBJ2-5; 9 bases agree with TRBD2. CDR3 size: 17 residues. J gave up 5 bases and V 0 bases, and 10 bases lay outside the gene matches. CDR1 is SGHNT and CDR2 is YENEEA in the germline V gene. The CDR3: CASSLEVAGAPRETQYF. CDR3 coding DNA: TGTGCCAGCAGCTTAGAGGTAGCGGGAGCCCCCCGGGAGACCCAGTACTTC.

The rearrangement links TRBV27 to TRBJ2-3; possible D gene TRBD2, 5 bases. Germline loops: CDR1 MNHEY, CDR2 SMNVEV (reference sequence). The CDR3 has 16 residues. Trimming cost V 3 bases and J 0 bases, with 13 bases left between them. CDR3 DNA: TGTGCCAGCAGTTTCTACGGGGTCCCTAGCACAGATACGCAGTATTTT. It yields the protein CASSFYGVPSTDTQYF.

J is TRBJ1-1 and V is TRBV19, with no clear D. CDR3 length equals 14 residues. Per germline, CDR1 LNHDA and CDR2 SQIVND (reference sequence). V lost 6 bases and J 3 bases, leaving 14 bases between the germline ends. CDR3 protein: CASSPLAGYTEAFF. CDR3 bases: TGTGCCAGTAGCCCCCTTGCGGGATACACTGAAGCTTTCTTT.

The V and J genes are TRBV5-1 and TRBJ1-3, with D possibly matching TRBD1 (5 bases). Germline V CDR1 and CDR2: SGHRS, YFSETQ. V lost 1 base and J 1 base, leaving 12 bases between the germline ends. The CDR3 loop spans 16 amino acids. DNA of the CDR3: TGCGCCAGCAGCTTGCAGGGTCGGGTATCTGGAAACACCATATATTTT. The encoded protein is CASSLQGRVSGNTIYF.

This clone was seen at least ten times. The chain uses TRBV6-5 and TRBJ2-1; 9 bases agree with TRBD1. The V gene end was trimmed by 10 bases and the J gene end by 2 bases; junction bases not matched to a gene: 6. Germline lookup yields CDR1 MNHEY and CDR2 SVGAGI. The length of the CDR3 is 14 residues. CDR3 nucleotide sequence: TGTGCCACTACGGGACAGGGTGCCTACAATGAGCAGTTCTTC. Protein: CATTGQGAYNEQFF.

V and J are TRBV5-1 and TRBJ2-2; D may be TRBD2 (6 bases). Trimming pared 0 bases from V and 5 bases from J, leaving 14 bases between. Germline loops: CDR1 SGHRS, CDR2 YFSETQ. This CDR3 region has 16 residues. CDR3 protein: CASSLGLAGWTGELFF. DNA of the CDR3: TGCGCCAGCAGCTTGGGACTCGCGGGGTGGACCGGGGAGCTGTTTTTT.

This clone came up once. The V and J genes are TRBV6-5 and TRBJ2-7; D is unresolved. The ends were cut back, 0 bases at V and 12 bases at J, with 15 bases in the middle. In germline, CDR1 is MNHEY, CDR2 SVGAGI. The CDR3 spans 13 residues. In DNA form, the CDR3 reads TGTGCCAGCAGTTACTCTAGAGAGCTCGCCCCGTACTTC. It translates to CASSYSRELAPYF.

Concerning this clone itself: Within the sample, other DNA sequences also encode this same CDR3. The rearrangement joins TRBV19 to TRBJ2-7, with 10 positions matching TRBD2. The CDR3 contains 15 residues. Per germline, CDR1 LNHDA and CDR2 SQIVND (reference sequence). J gave up 4 bases and V 3 bases, and 6 bases lay outside the gene matches. The CDR3 DNA follows: TGTGCCAGTAGTATTGCCGCTAGCGGGGGATACGAGCAGTACTTC. Residues: CASSIAASGGYEQYF.

The CDR3 sequence is CASSFGTAGGVNEQFF. CDR3 nucleotides: TGCGCCAGCAGCTTCGGGACAGCGGGTGGTGTCAATGAGCAGTTCTTC. V is TRBV5-1 and J is TRBJ2-1, with D perhaps TRBD1 (7 bases). V was cut by 2 bases and J by 6 bases, with 18 bases left in between. Germline V CDR1 and CDR2: SGHRS, YFSETQ. This CDR3 is built from 16 residues. The full variable domain, completed using reference TRBV5-1 and TRBJ2-1, is KAGVTQTPRYLIKTRGQQVTLSCSPISGHRSVSWYQQTPGQGLQFLFEYFSETQRNKGNFPGRFSGRQFSNSRSEMNVSTLELGDSALYLCASSFGTAGGVNEQFFGPGTRLTVL.

This clone was observed once. The chain couples TRBV14 to TRBJ2-3; D ambiguous. Germline lookup yields CDR1 SGHDN and CDR2 FVKESK. The V and J ends lost 0 bases and 0 bases respectively, with 7 bases between them. The CDR3 sequence is 15 residues long. The CDR3 region has the DNA TGTGCCAGCAGCCAAGAGCGGCTTAGCACAGATACGCAGTATTTT. This translates into CASSQERLSTDTQYF.

On this clone itself: This specimen includes other DNA sequences encoding the same CDR3. The V and J genes are TRBV14 and TRBJ2-7, with TRBD2 matching 9 bases. Germline lookup yields CDR1 SGHDN and CDR2 FVKESK. J lost 0 bases, V lost 1 base, and 1 base had no gene match. The CDR3 covers 15 residues. The CDR3 loop is CASSQGLAASYEQYF. CDR3 DNA: TGTGCCAGCAGCCAAGGACTAGCGGCCTCCTACGAGCAGTACTTC. Filled out from reference TRBV14 and TRBJ2-7, the complete variable domain reads EAGVTQFPSHSVIEKGQTVTLRCDPISGHDNLYWYRRVMGKEIKFLLHFVKESKQDESGMPNNRFLAERTGGTYSTLKVQPAELEDSGVYFCASSQGLAASYEQYFGPGTRLTVT.

V and J are TRBV3-1 (or the pseudogene TRBV3-2) and TRBJ2-1, with unresolved D. This CDR3 has 14 amino acids. V dropped 4 bases and J dropped 1 base, with 8 bases sitting between them. Germline V gene data show CDR1 as LGHDT and CDR2 as YNNKEL (reference sequence). The CDR3 sequence: CASSRDPSYNEQFF. The DNA of the CDR3 is TGTGCCAGCAGCCGAGATCCGTCCTACAATGAGCAGTTCTTC.

This chain connects TRBV2 to TRBJ2-7; 9 bases line up with TRBD1. Germline CDR1 reads SNHLY; CDR2 reads FYNNEI. Trimming cost V 10 bases and J 2 bases; bases outside gene matches: 18. The CDR3 sequence is 17 residues long. The CDR3 DNA follows: TGTGCCACCCCCGGAGGAACAAAAAACAGGGGGCCCTACGAGCAGTACTTC. It yields the protein CATPGGTKNRGPYEQYF.

V gene TRBV28 combines with J gene TRBJ2-7; TRBD2 matches at 12 bases. The CDR3 length is 18 residues. CDR1 and CDR2 (germline): MDHEN, SYDVKM. Trimming at V came to 2 bases and at J to 3 bases, leaving 11 bases not matched to a gene. The CDR3 DNA follows: TGTGCCAGCAGTTTACTCGGACTAGCGGGAAAGGAAGGCTACGAGCAGTACTTC. This codes for CASSLLGLAGKEGYEQYF.